These 22 T cell receptor beta chains were all obtained from the same sample, sequenced in a study of PD-L1 blockade in urothelial cancer. Measured with immunoSEQ multiplex PCR; TCRdb has only the in-frame clones, and not every one. The sample records about 45,000 clones, approximately 88% being singletons. The sample consisted of PBMCs, taken around atezolizumab (anti-PD-L1) treatment. Receptors were obtained from a man at least 80 years old with urothelial cancer.

The V gene is TRBV18, the J gene TRBJ2-1; the D is unclear. The CDR3 contains 15 residues. Germline-derived CDR1 and CDR2 are KGHSH and LQKENI. V lost 3 bases and J 2 bases, leaving 11 bases between the germline ends. This chain's CDR3 is CASSPTRPTYNEQFF. The DNA for the CDR3 is TGTGCCAGCTCACCGACAAGGCCAACCTACAATGAGCAGTTCTTC.

This rearrangement joins TRBV6-1 to TRBJ1-4; D unclear. V lost 6 bases and J 10 bases, leaving 9 bases between the germline ends. The CDR3 is 11 amino acids. CDR1 is MNHNS and CDR2 is SASEGT in the germline V gene. The CDR3 sequence is CASSTELKLFF. The CDR3 nucleotides read TGTGCCAGCAGCACGGAGCTAAAACTGTTTTTT.

The chain employs TRBV28 and TRBJ2-7, with 8 bases fitting TRBD1. V was clipped by 2 bases and J by 6 bases; unmatched bases: 9. This CDR3 region has 15 residues. Per the germline V gene, CDR1 is MDHEN and CDR2 is SYDVKM. The CDR3 here is CASSLTGGRETEQYF. For the CDR3, the DNA is TGTGCCAGCAGTTTAACAGGGGGACGGGAGACCGAGCAGTACTTC.

The V call is TRBV5-6, the J call TRBJ1-1; tentatively, D is TRBD1 (6 bases). V lost 2 bases and J lost 5, with 13 bases in between. Germline V gives CDR1 SGHDT, CDR2 YYEEEE. There are 14 residues in the CDR3. The chain's CDR3 is CASSLRGGKTEAFF. DNA of the CDR3: TGTGCCAGCAGCTTAAGGGGGGGTAAGACTGAAGCTTTCTTT. Full variable domain (remainder filled in from reference TRBV5-6 and TRBJ1-1): DAGVTQSPTHLIKTRGQQVTLRCSPKSGHDTVSWYQQALGQGPQFIFQYYEEEERQRGNFPDRFSGHQFPNYSSELNVNALLLGDSALYLCASSLRGGKTEAFFGQGTRLTVV.

The rearrangement links TRBV10-3 to TRBJ2-1; TRBD1 agrees at 9 bases. This CDR3 has 15 residues. CDR1 ENHRY and CDR2 SYGVKD come from the germline V gene. J was trimmed by 8 bases and V by 4 bases; bases with no gene match: 9. CDR3 amino acids: CAISGSTGGADEQFF. CDR3 nucleotide sequence: TGTGCCATCAGTGGATCGACAGGGGGAGCTGATGAGCAGTTCTTC.

To note about this clone: Relative to the germline gene, one junction end is altered; a read error may explain this. The chain couples TRBV11-2 to TRBJ2-7; 7 nucleotides agree with TRBD1. Germline V lookup: CDR1 SGHAT, CDR2 FQNNGV. The CDR3 runs 15 residues. CDR3 in amino acids: CASNLTPGTAYEQYF. For the CDR3, the DNA is TGTGCCAGCAACTTAACCCCCGGGACAGCTTACGAGCAGTACTTC. The whole variable domain, filled in from reference TRBV11-2 and TRBJ2-7, reads EAGVAQSPRYKIIEKRQSVAFWCNPISGHATLYWYQQILGQGPKLLIQFQNNGVVDDSQLPKDRFSAERLKGVDSTLKIQPAKLEDSAVYLCASNLTPGTAYEQYFGPGTRLTVT.

The genes are TRBV2 and TRBJ1-1; D is perhaps TRBD1 (5 bases). V was clipped by 4 bases and J by 4 bases, with 16 bases between them. CDR1 is SNHLY and CDR2 is FYNNEI in the germline V gene. The CDR3 contains 15 residues. The DNA of the CDR3 is TGTGCCAGCAGTGTCTTTCAGGGAGGTAGCACTGAAGCTTTCTTT. It is translated as CASSVFQGGSTEAFF.

The rearrangement joins TRBV5-5 to TRBJ1-2, with D maybe TRBD1 (5 bases). Per germline, CDR1 SGHKS and CDR2 YYEKEE (reference sequence). V lost 2 bases, J lost 8 bases, and 16 bases lay in between. The CDR3 sequence is 14 residues long. The CDR3 region is CASSLDSASGGYTF. In DNA, the CDR3 is TGTGCCAGCAGCTTAGACTCAGCCTCAGGGGGCTACACCTTC.

The CDR3 DNA sequence: TGTGCCAGCAGCCCTAAGGACCGAGGGGGAACCCAGTACTTC. Translated, it gives CASSPKDRGGTQYF. V is TRBV11-2 and J is TRBJ2-5; a weak D match, TRBD1 (6 bases). The V end lost 5 bases, the J end lost 8 bases, and 18 bases lay between the germline ends. Germline V CDR1 and CDR2: SGHAT, FQNNGV. The CDR3 is 14 amino acids.

This clone qualifies as medium-sized. The V call is TRBV19, the J call TRBJ1-5; weak D call: TRBD1 (6 bases). Germline-derived CDR1 and CDR2 are LNHDA and SQIVND (reference sequence). The CDR3 loop spans 15 amino acids. Trimming removed 10 bases from V and 0 bases from J, with 16 bases in between. The CDR3 region has the DNA TGTGCCATACCCGGGACACTACATAGCAATCAGCCCCAGCATTTT. It specifies CAIPGTLHSNQPQHF.

The chain is built from TRBV19 and TRBJ1-1; no clear D gene. Looked up from germline, CDR1 is LNHDA and CDR2 is SQIVND (reference sequence). V was shortened by 7 bases and J by 0 bases, with 12 bases between the two germline ends. This CDR3 contains 14 residues. The DNA of the CDR3 is TGTGCCAGTAAGAACCGGGTGATGAACACTGAAGCTTTCTTT. It yields the protein CASKNRVMNTEAFF.

CDR3 amino acids: CASRHDTGELFF. In DNA, the CDR3 is TGCGCCAGCAGACACGACACCGGGGAGCTGTTTTTT. The chain combines TRBV10-1 with TRBJ2-2, with no clear D. CDR1 is WNHNN and CDR2 is SYGVQD in the germline V gene (reference sequence). The V gene lost 6 bases and the J gene lost 3 bases, with 5 bases spanning the gap. The CDR3 extends over 12 amino acids.

The V call is TRBV7-8, the J call TRBJ1-1, with a weak D call TRBD1 (5 bases). Trimming pared 0 bases from V and 1 base from J, leaving 15 bases between. This CDR3 comprises 17 residues. Germline V gene sequence: CDR1 SGHVS, CDR2 FQNEAQ. This CDR3 is CASSLARLGGKNTEAFF. CDR3 in DNA: TGTGCCAGCAGCTTAGCCAGGTTGGGGGGAAAGAACACTGAAGCTTTCTTT.

The chain combines TRBV2 with TRBJ2-2; TRBD2 aligns across 14 bases. Germline CDR1 SNHLY, CDR2 FYNNEI. V dropped 7 bases and J dropped 7; count of bases not matched to a gene: 8. The CDR3 spans 16 residues. The CDR3 reads CASKRGLAGEIGELFF. In nucleotides, the CDR3 is TGTGCCAGCAAAAGGGGACTAGCGGGAGAAATCGGGGAGCTGTTTTTT.

This clone was observed a single time. This chain uses TRBV27 with TRBJ2-5; 14 nucleotides line up with TRBD2. There are 15 residues in the CDR3. CDR1 and CDR2 from the germline V gene are MNHEY and SMNVEV (reference sequence). J lost 2 bases, V lost 7 bases, and 3 bases had no gene match. CDR3 coding DNA: TGTGCCAGCAAGAGACTAGCGGGAGGGCAAGAGACCCAGTACTTC. Residues: CASKRLAGGQETQYF.

The chain carries TRBV5-6 and TRBJ2-7; no clear D gene. CDR1 is SGHDT, CDR2 YYEEEE, per germline. The V end lost 2 bases, the J end lost 4 bases, and 4 bases lay between the germline ends. There are 11 residues in the CDR3. The CDR3 protein is CASSFEYEQYF. The CDR3 nucleotides are TGTGCCAGCAGCTTCGAGTACGAGCAGTACTTC.

The chain is built from TRBV14 and TRBJ2-3; weak D call: TRBD1 (6 bases). The CDR3 has 14 amino acids. Germline CDR1 and CDR2: SGHDN and FVKESK. Trimming removed 9 bases at V and 3 bases at J, with 16 bases between. CDR3 protein: CASNARGWTDTQYF. As DNA, the CDR3 is TGTGCCAGTAACGCCAGGGGATGGACAGATACGCAGTATTTT.

This chain uses TRBV7-9 with TRBJ2-1; 9 positions match TRBD2. V trimming: 4 bases; J trimming: 6 bases; junction bases outside the gene matches: 7. Germline CDR1 is SEHNR and CDR2 is FQNEAQ (reference sequence). The CDR3 spans 15 residues. The CDR3 sequence is CASSSTSGAANEQFF. The CDR3 nucleotides are TGTGCCAGCAGCTCGACTAGCGGAGCCGCCAATGAGCAGTTCTTC.

The chain couples TRBV6-5 to TRBJ1-4; 11 bases line up with TRBD1. Per germline, CDR1 MNHEY and CDR2 SVGAGI. This CDR3 has 15 residues. Unmatched junction bases numbered 4, after V lost 0 bases and J lost 10 bases. The CDR3: CASSYSWDRGGKLFF. As DNA, the CDR3 is TGTGCCAGCAGTTACTCATGGGACAGGGGGGGAAAACTGTTTTTT.

The rearrangement uses TRBV28 and TRBJ2-7; D remains ambiguous. This CDR3 spans 16 amino acids. CDR1 and CDR2 from the germline V gene are MDHEN and SYDVKM. The germline V and J ends were trimmed by 4 bases and 2 bases, with 18 bases remaining between them. The CDR3 sequence is CASSSPTETLTYEQYF. The CDR3 DNA reads TGTGCCAGCAGTTCACCTACAGAGACCCTTACCTACGAGCAGTACTTC.

Only a few counts were recorded for this clone. Here the CDR3 DNA reads TGTGCCAGCAGCCCCCGTCCCAGGGTAAATCAGCCCCAGCATTTT. It codes for CASSPRPRVNQPQHF. The chain has TRBV7-2 and TRBJ1-5; TRBD1 might be the D (5 bases). Germline lookup yields CDR1 SGHTA and CDR2 FQGNSA. The CDR3 covers 15 residues. The V end lost 5 bases, the J end lost 4 bases, and 15 bases lay between the germline ends.

The rearrangement uses TRBV7-6 and TRBJ2-3; D might be TRBD2 (6 bases). CDR1 is SGHVS, CDR2 FNYEAQ, per germline. The CDR3 extends over 14 amino acids. CDR3 in DNA: TGTGAAGGAGGAGCGGGCGCTAGCACAGATACGCAGTATTTT. It codes for CEGGAGASTDTQYF.